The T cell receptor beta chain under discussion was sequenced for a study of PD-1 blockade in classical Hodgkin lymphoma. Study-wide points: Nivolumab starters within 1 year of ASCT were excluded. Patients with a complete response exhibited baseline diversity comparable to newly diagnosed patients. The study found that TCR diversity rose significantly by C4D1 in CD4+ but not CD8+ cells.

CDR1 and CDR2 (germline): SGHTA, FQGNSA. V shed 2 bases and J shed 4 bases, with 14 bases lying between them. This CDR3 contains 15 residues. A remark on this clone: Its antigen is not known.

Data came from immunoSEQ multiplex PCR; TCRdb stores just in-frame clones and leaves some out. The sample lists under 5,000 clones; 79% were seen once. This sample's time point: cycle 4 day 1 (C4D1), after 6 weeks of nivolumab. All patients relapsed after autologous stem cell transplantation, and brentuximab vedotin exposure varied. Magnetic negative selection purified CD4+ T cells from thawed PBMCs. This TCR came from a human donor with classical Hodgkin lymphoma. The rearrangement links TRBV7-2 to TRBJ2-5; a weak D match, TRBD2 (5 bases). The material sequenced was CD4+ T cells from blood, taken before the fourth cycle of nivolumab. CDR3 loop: CASSLISSRGETQYF. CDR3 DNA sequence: TGTGCCAGCAGCTTAATCTCATCTCGGGGAGAGACCCAGTACTTC.